The rows below give T cell receptor beta chains drawn from one sample of a study of pediatric ulcerative colitis. TCRdb keeps only in-frame clones here, not all; method: immunoSEQ multiplex PCR. The table records roughly 64,000 clones, approximately 87% of them present only once. The sequencing input was blood. Receptors originate from a boy between 10 and 17 years old with severe ulcerative colitis. CDR3s include the opening cysteine and the closing phenylalanine or tryptophan. D genes are given only for firm matches. Size is stated for part of the rows, as once, few or many counts, or as a class when the clone is expanded.

D gene	clone size	V gene	J gene	CDR3 DNA	CDR3 protein
.	.	TRBV27	TRBJ2-1	TGTGCCAGCAGTTTATACAATGAGCAGTTCTTC	CASSLYNEQFF
TRBD1	.	TRBV9	TRBJ1-1	TGTGCCAGCAGCGTAGGACAGGGGGTCACTGAAGCTTTCTTT	CASSVGQGVTEAFF
TRBD2	.	TRBV5-1	TRBJ2-1	TGCGCCAGCAAAACTAGCGGGAACAATGAGCAGTTCTTC	CASKTSGNNEQFF
.	.	TRBV7-8	TRBJ2-1	TGTGCCAGCAGCTTTTCTAGCCAGAGCTCCTACAATGAGCAGTTCTTC	CASSFSSQSSYNEQFF
.	.	TRBV6-5	TRBJ2-7	TGTGCCAGCAGTTACGAGGCAGGGTCCTACGAGCAGTACTTC	CASSYEAGSYEQYF
.	.	TRBV6-4	TRBJ2-7	TGTGCCAGCAGGAAGTTCCAGCCCTACGAGCAGTACTTC	CASRKFQPYEQYF
TRBD2	.	TRBV6-5	TRBJ2-5	TGTGCCAGCAGTTTAGCGGGTCCACAAGAGACCCAGTACTTC	CASSLAGPQETQYF
TRBD1	.	TRBV5-8	TRBJ1-2	TGTGCCAGCAGCTTATTTACAGGGGGGGACTATGGCTACACCTTC	CASSLFTGGDYGYTF
.	.	TRBV7-9	TRBJ2-1	TGTGCAGTCTCGAAGAGCTCCTACAATGAGCAGTTCTTC	CAVSKSSYNEQFF
.	.	TRBV7-2	TRBJ2-6	TGTGCCAGCAGCTTAGATAACAACTCTGGGGCCAACGTCCTGACTTTC	CASSLDNNSGANVLTF
.	.	TRBV10-3	TRBJ1-1	TGTGCCATCAGTGAGTCACGGGGGCGACCCCCTGAAGCTTTCTTT	CAISESRGRPPEAFF
TRBD2	.	TRBV29-1	TRBJ2-7	TGCAGCGTCGTTAGCGGGACCGTCGGCTACGAGCAGTACTTC	CSVVSGTVGYEQYF
TRBD1	.	TRBV10-2	TRBJ2-1	TGCGCCAGCAGAGGGGGCGCCGTGCATGAGCAGTTCTTC	CASRGGAVHEQFF
TRBD2	.	TRBV25-1	TRBJ2-3	TGTGCCAGCAGAAGACCGGGACTAGAGGAGGCAGATACGCAGTATTTT	CASRRPGLEEADTQYF
.	.	TRBV19	TRBJ1-4	TGTGCCAGTCAGGACCGGAGGGAAAAACTGTTTTTT	CASQDRREKLFF
.	.	TRBV7-9	TRBJ2-7	TGTGCCAGCAGCTTAGGGGGACCAGTCCGTCAGCACTCCTACGAGCAGTACTTC	CASSLGGPVRQHSYEQYF
.	.	TRBV27	TRBJ1-4	TGTGCCAGCAGCTCCGGACAGTTTCGCAAACTGTTTTTT	CASSSGQFRKLFF
.	.	TRBV4-1	TRBJ1-5	TGCGCCAGCAGCCAAGACCGGATTAGCAATCAGCCCCAGCATTTT	CASSQDRISNQPQHF
TRBD1	.	TRBV18	TRBJ2-7	TGTGCCAGCTCATCGGGACAGGGGTTCTACGAGCAGTACTTC	CASSSGQGFYEQYF
.	.	TRBV11-2	TRBJ1-3	TGTGCCAGCAGCTTGACAGATTATGGAAACACCATATATTTT	CASSLTDYGNTIYF
TRBD1	.	TRBV5-1	TRBJ2-7	TGCGCCAGCAGCTCCACGGTAGGGACAGCAGCCTACGAGCAGTACTTC	CASSSTVGTAAYEQYF
.	once	TRBV4-3	TRBJ2-1	TGCGCCAGCAGCCAAGGGGCGGGTCAAGCAAATGAGCAGTTCTTC	CASSQGAGQANEQFF
TRBD1	.	TRBV15	TRBJ2-7	TGTGCCACCAGCAAAGAGAAAGGGACAGCCTCCTACGAGCAGTACTTC	CATSKEKGTASYEQYF
.	.	TRBV6-5	TRBJ2-5	TGTGCCAGCAGTGATTGGGGGGAGACCCAGTACTTC	CASSDWGETQYF
.	.	TRBV7-2	TRBJ2-7	TGTGCCAGCAGCTTGAGACCCCCCAGCGCAGCGGGCGAGCAGTACTTC	CASSLRPPSAAGEQYF
.	.	TRBV7-9	TRBJ2-3	TGTGCCAGCAGCCTGATGGGTGCAGATACGCAGTATTTT	CASSLMGADTQYF
.	once	TRBV7-2	TRBJ1-1	TGTGCCAGCAGCTTAAATCTTGGACATTATGAAGCTTTCTTT	CASSLNLGHYEAFF
.	few	TRBV27	TRBJ1-2	TGTGCCAGCAGTTTCGGGACAATTGGAGACTACACCTTC	CASSFGTIGDYTF
TRBD1	.	TRBV5-1	TRBJ1-6	TGCGCCAGCAGCTTTGGTACAGGGGTGGATTCACCCCTCCACTTT	CASSFGTGVDSPLHF
.	.	TRBV7-9	TRBJ2-3	TGTGCCAGCAGGGACAACTCAGATACGCAGTATTTT	CASRDNSDTQYF
TRBD1	once	TRBV19	TRBJ2-7	TGTGCCAGTAGTATATCGGGACAGGGCTACGAGCAGTACTTC	CASSISGQGYEQYF
.	.	TRBV27	TRBJ2-5	TGTGCCAGCAGTAAGGGGGACATCCGGTTGGAGCAAGAGACCCAGTACTTC	CASSKGDIRLEQETQYF
.	.	TRBV2	TRBJ2-6	TGTGCCAGCAGTGTTGAGTATTCGGCCCATGAGGAGATTTTGGGTGGGGCCAACGTCCTGACTTTC	CASSVEYSAHEEILGGANVLTF
.	few	TRBV29-1	TRBJ1-2	TGCAGCGTTGACAGGGAAGGAAATGGCTACACCTTC	CSVDREGNGYTF
TRBD1	.	TRBV27	TRBJ2-7	TGTGCCACTTCAAGCAGGACAGGGGTATACGAGCAGTACTTC	CATSSRTGVYEQYF
.	.	TRBV19	TRBJ2-7	TGTGCCAGTAGTATAGTACTAGGGATTGAGCAGTACTTC	CASSIVLGIEQYF
TRBD2	.	TRBV29-1	TRBJ2-1	TGCAGCGCATGGACAGAACTAGCGGGAGGGTACAATGAGCAGTTCTTC	CSAWTELAGGYNEQFF
.	few	TRBV28	TRBJ1-1	TGTGCCAGCAGTACCGACACTGAAGCTTTCTTT	CASSTDTEAFF
.	.	TRBV7-2	TRBJ2-7	TGTGCCAGCAGCGGCCCCCTGATCTACGAGCAGTACTTC	CASSGPLIYEQYF
TRBD2	.	TRBV30	TRBJ2-7	TGTGCCTGGAGTGTAATGGCGGGGGCCTACGAGCAGTACTTC	CAWSVMAGAYEQYF
TRBD2	few	TRBV19	TRBJ2-7	TGTGCCAGTAGTATAGGGGCTAGCGGGAGTTCCTACGAGCAGTACTTC	CASSIGASGSSYEQYF